These 22 T cell receptor beta chains were all obtained from the same sample, sequenced in a study of shared clonotypes between healthy human individuals. Libraries were prepared by immunoSEQ multiplex PCR; TCRdb keeps only in-frame clonotypes and omits some of them. The table includes roughly 850,000 clones, about 96% detected once. The naive CD8 population came from CD45RO-negative cells selected for CCR7, without terminally differentiated effector memory CD45RA+ cells. The sequenced sample was naive CD8+ T cells sorted from blood. All receptors come from a young man in good health.

This chain links TRBV27 with TRBJ2-7, with D possibly TRBD2 on 5 matching bases. Between the trimmed V and J ends, which lost 3 bases and 0 bases, there was a span of 12 bases. The V gene's germline CDR1 is MNHEY and CDR2 SMNVEV (reference sequence). This CDR3 has 15 amino acids. CDR3 region: CASSFLASSSYEQYF. The CDR3 DNA sequence: TGTGCCAGCAGTTTCCTAGCTTCCAGCTCCTACGAGCAGTACTTC.

The chain joins TRBV7-3 to TRBJ2-7; 8 bases line up with TRBD2. Germline V lookup: CDR1 SGHTA, CDR2 FQGTGA. With V trimmed by 2 bases and J by 4 bases, 7 bases remained unmatched. The CDR3 sequence is 15 residues long. The CDR3 DNA is TGTGCCAGCAGCTTATTAGGGACTAGGGGTTACGAGCAGTACTTC. It specifies CASSLLGTRGYEQYF.

This chain links TRBV5-6 with TRBJ2-1; 7 bases agree with TRBD1. CDR3 length equals 16 residues. V trimming: 5 bases; J trimming: 5 bases; junction bases outside the gene matches: 13. Germline-derived CDR1 and CDR2 are SGHDT and YYEEEE. The CDR3 bases are TGTGCCAGCAGTCTCAAGGGGGCTAGCTTCCACAATGAGCAGTTCTTC. Translating gives CASSLKGASFHNEQFF.

In this sample, this clone turned up once. The rearrangement uses TRBV5-6 and TRBJ2-2; D unresolved. CDR3 size: 14 residues. V was shortened by 1 base and J by 1 base, with 5 bases between the two germline ends. Germline assignment: CDR1 SGHDT and CDR2 YYEEEE. CDR3 sequence: CASSLNRNTGELFF. Written as DNA, the CDR3 is TGTGCCAGCAGCTTGAACAGGAACACCGGGGAGCTGTTTTTT.

J is TRBJ2-7 and V is TRBV13, with TRBD2 matching over 7 bases. The CDR3 sequence is 14 residues long. V shed 7 bases and J 5 bases; nucleotides not matched to a gene: 11. CDR1 and CDR2 (germline): PRHDT, FYEKMQ (reference sequence). The CDR3 protein is CASTDTGGIDEQYF. The CDR3 DNA sequence: TGTGCCAGCACCGACACGGGGGGAATCGACGAGCAGTACTTC.

V is TRBV7-9 and J is TRBJ2-2; 7 bases are a match to TRBD2. The CDR3 consists of 19 residues. The J segment lost 1 base and the V segment lost 2 bases, leaving 13 bases of the junction unmatched. Looked up from germline, CDR1 is SEHNR and CDR2 is FQNEAQ (reference sequence). CDR3 bases: TGTGCCAGCAGCTTACCCCGACCTGGGGTAGCGGGGAACACCGGGGAGCTGTTTTTT. Amino acids: CASSLPRPGVAGNTGELFF.

The chain employs TRBV5-4 and TRBJ2-6; possibly TRBD2 for D (5 bases). The V and J ends lost 3 bases and 0 bases respectively, with 19 bases between them. Germline V lookup: CDR1 SGHNT, CDR2 YYREEE (reference sequence). The length of the CDR3 is 19 residues. CDR3 sequence (DNA): TGTGCCAGCAGCTCAGCTCCGGGATACTCATACTCTGGGGCCAACGTCCTGACTTTC. Its translation: CASSSAPGYSYSGANVLTF.

The rearrangement uses TRBV12-5 and TRBJ2-3; TRBD2 matches 7 bases. Germline CDR1 LGHNT, CDR2 FRNRAP. The CDR3 covers 15 residues. V was pared by 7 bases and J by 1 base, with 8 bases of the junction left unmatched. CDR3 loop: CASALSGRGTDTQYF. The CDR3 DNA is TGTGCTAGTGCCCTCAGTGGGAGGGGCACAGATACGCAGTATTTT. The full variable domain, with the rest looked up from reference TRBV12-5 and TRBJ2-3, is DARVTQTPRHKVTEMGQEVTMRCQPILGHNTVFWYRQTMMQGLELLAYFRNRAPLDDSGMPKDRFSAEMPDATLATLKIQPSEPRDSAVYFCASALSGRGTDTQYFGPGTRLTVL.

The chain joins TRBV5-1 to TRBJ2-5; TRBD2 agrees at 10 bases. The ends lost 0 bases at V and 5 bases at J; junction bases unmatched: 7. Germline CDR1 SGHRS, CDR2 YFSETQ. This CDR3 is built from 16 residues. The CDR3 is CASSLVLAGDLETQYF. In DNA, the CDR3 is TGCGCCAGCAGCTTGGTGCTAGCGGGAGATCTGGAGACCCAGTACTTC.

This chain links TRBV11-3 with TRBJ2-3; 7 bases are shared with TRBD2. Trimming took 1 base from V and 0 from J; bases not matched to a gene: 7. Germline assignment: CDR1 SGHNT and CDR2 YENEEA. The CDR3 has 17 amino acids. DNA for the CDR3: TGTGCCAGCAGCTTAGGAGAGTTTAGCGGGAGCACAGATACGCAGTATTTT. Protein sequence: CASSLGEFSGSTDTQYF.

The chain couples TRBV28 to TRBJ1-5, with TRBD1 matching 9 bases. Unmatched junction bases numbered 11, after V lost 3 bases and J lost 5 bases. Germline-derived CDR1 and CDR2 are MDHEN and SYDVKM. CDR3 length: 17 amino acids. The CDR3: CASSFLTGGSGDQPQHF. DNA of the CDR3: TGTGCCAGCAGTTTTCTGACAGGGGGTTCCGGCGATCAGCCCCAGCATTTT.

This clone was seen a single time. The V and J genes are TRBV7-8 and TRBJ2-3, with 12 nucleotides matching TRBD1. Germline V gene sequence: CDR1 SGHVS, CDR2 FQNEAQ. V was pared by 3 bases and J by 1 base, with 5 bases of the junction left unmatched. The length of the CDR3 is 17 residues. In DNA, the CDR3 is TGTGCCAGCAGCTTCGGGACAGGGGGCGCCGGCACAGATACGCAGTATTTT. Translated: CASSFGTGGAGTDTQYF.

This clone was seen just once. The V gene is TRBV10-3, the J gene TRBJ2-1; no definite D call. This CDR3 has 12 amino acids. V was pared by 10 bases and J by 5 bases, with 12 bases between. Germline CDR1 and CDR2: ENHRY and SYGVKD. Here the CDR3 reads CATRDRDNEQFF. The CDR3, as DNA: TGTGCCACGAGAGACCGCGACAATGAGCAGTTCTTC.

The J gene is TRBJ2-3, the V gene TRBV19; 10 bases align to TRBD2. CDR1 is LNHDA, CDR2 SQIVND, per germline (reference sequence). The CDR3 loop spans 15 amino acids. V was pared by 10 bases and J by 6 bases, with 13 bases of the junction left unmatched. CDR3 in amino acids: CATGFVAGGSDTQYF. The CDR3 nucleotides are TGTGCCACTGGGTTTGTAGCGGGAGGTTCGGATACGCAGTATTTT.

The gene calls are TRBV14 and TRBJ2-1; D not resolved. Germline lookup yields CDR1 SGHDN and CDR2 FVKESK. This CDR3 is built from 12 residues. Trimming took 4 bases from V and 6 from J, leaving 7 bases between them. The CDR3: CASSLRSNEQFF. In DNA form, the CDR3 reads TGTGCCAGCAGCCTCAGATCCAATGAGCAGTTCTTC.

This clone was seen only once. Distinct nucleotide sequences in the sample also encode this CDR3. The genes are TRBV6-1 and TRBJ2-7, with 8 bases fitting TRBD1. The CDR3 totals 14 residues. J was trimmed by 4 bases and V by 1 base; bases with no gene match: 3. The germline CDR1 and CDR2 sequences are MNHNS and SASEGT. DNA of the CDR3: TGTGCCAGCAGTGAAGGGCAGGGGGCGTACGAGCAGTACTTC. Translating it yields CASSEGQGAYEQYF.

This sequence joins TRBV4-1 and TRBJ2-1; 14 nucleotides align to TRBD2. V was clipped by 0 bases and J by 9 bases; unmatched bases: 7. This CDR3 is 17 amino acids long. The germline CDR1 and CDR2 sequences are MGHRA and YSYEKL. CDR3 in DNA: TGCGCCAGCAGCCAAGATCGGGGACTAGCGGGAGAAGGTGAGCAGTTCTTC. As protein: CASSQDRGLAGEGEQFF.

The V call is TRBV27, the J call TRBJ2-7; 8 bases fit TRBD1. The CDR3 contains 18 residues. From germline, CDR1 is MNHEY and CDR2 SMNVEV (reference sequence). Trimming at V came to 3 bases and at J to 0 bases, leaving 13 bases not matched to a gene. CDR3: CASSLFGQGIQSSYEQYF. The CDR3 region has the DNA TGTGCCAGCAGTTTGTTTGGACAGGGAATACAAAGCTCCTACGAGCAGTACTTC.

V gene TRBV4-1 combines with J gene TRBJ1-2; TRBD1 might be the D (5 bases). The V end was cut by 5 bases, the J end by 4 bases, with 23 bases between. From germline, CDR1 is MGHRA and CDR2 YSYEKL. The CDR3 covers 17 residues. Here the CDR3 reads CASSTHPLGDGGYGYTF. CDR3 in DNA: TGCGCCAGCAGCACACACCCTCTAGGGGATGGTGGCTATGGCTACACCTTC.

This chain uses TRBV6-5 with TRBJ2-2; the D gene is possibly TRBD1 (5 bases). Trimming shortened V by 6 bases and J by 7 bases, and 9 bases separated the two germline ends. CDR1 and CDR2 (germline): MNHEY, SVGAGI. The length of the CDR3 is 12 residues. The CDR3: CASRKGYGELFF. The CDR3 region has the DNA TGTGCCAGCAGGAAGGGGTACGGGGAGCTGTTTTTT.

The chain has TRBV15 and TRBJ2-1; D not certain. CDR1 is LNHNV, CDR2 YYDKDF, per germline (reference sequence). The CDR3 contains 12 residues. The V gene lost 4 bases and the J gene lost 12 bases, with 13 bases spanning the gap. The CDR3 region is CATSTRKVRQFF. CDR3 in DNA: TGTGCCACCAGCACTAGGAAGGTACGGCAGTTCTTC.

The chain carries TRBV29-1 and TRBJ1-2; possible D gene TRBD1, 6 bases. The V gene's germline CDR1 is SQVTM and CDR2 ANQGSEA. The V gene lost 0 bases and the J gene lost 4 bases, with 15 bases spanning the gap. This CDR3 contains 15 residues. As DNA, the CDR3 is TGCAGCGTTGAAGATCATAAGGACAGTAGCTATGGCTACACCTTC. It translates to CSVEDHKDSSYGYTF.